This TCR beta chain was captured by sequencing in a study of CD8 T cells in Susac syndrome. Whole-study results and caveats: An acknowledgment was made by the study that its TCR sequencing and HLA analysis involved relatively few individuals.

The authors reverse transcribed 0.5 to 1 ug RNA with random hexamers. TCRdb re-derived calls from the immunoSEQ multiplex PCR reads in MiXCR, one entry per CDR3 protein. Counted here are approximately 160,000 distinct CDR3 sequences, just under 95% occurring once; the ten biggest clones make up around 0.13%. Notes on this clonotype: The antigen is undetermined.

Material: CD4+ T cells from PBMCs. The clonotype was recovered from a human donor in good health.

For the CDR3, the DNA is TGTGCCAGCAGCAAAGCCGGGACCCTAGGACCAGATACGCAGTATTTT. This sequence encodes CASSKAGTLGPDTQYF. The chain couples TRBV9 to TRBJ2-3, with D perhaps given as TRBD1 or TRBD2 (5 bases each). The germline V gene has CDR1 SGDLS and CDR2 YYNGEE. Trimming shortened V by 4 bases and J by 4 bases, and 19 bases separated the two germline ends. The CDR3 totals 16 residues.